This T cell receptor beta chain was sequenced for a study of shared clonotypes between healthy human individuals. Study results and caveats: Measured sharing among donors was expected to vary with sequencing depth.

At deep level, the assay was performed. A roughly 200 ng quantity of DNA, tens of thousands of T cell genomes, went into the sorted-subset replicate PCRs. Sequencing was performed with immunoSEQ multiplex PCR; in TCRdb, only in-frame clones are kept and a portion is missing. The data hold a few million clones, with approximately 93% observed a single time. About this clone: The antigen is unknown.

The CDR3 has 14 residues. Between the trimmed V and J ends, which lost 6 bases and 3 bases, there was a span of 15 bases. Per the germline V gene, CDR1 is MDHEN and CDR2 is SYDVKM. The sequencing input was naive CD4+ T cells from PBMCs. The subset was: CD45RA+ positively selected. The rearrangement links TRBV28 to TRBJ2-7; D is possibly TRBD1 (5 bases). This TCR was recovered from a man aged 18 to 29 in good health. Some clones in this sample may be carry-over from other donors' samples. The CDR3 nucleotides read TGTGCCAGCAGCAACGGCGACAGAGGCTACGAGCAGTACTTC. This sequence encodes CASSNGDRGYEQYF. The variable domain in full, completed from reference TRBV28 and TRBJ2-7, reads DVKVTQSSRYLVKRTGEKVFLECVQDMDHENMFWYRQDPGLGLRLIYFSYDVKMKEKGDIPEGYSVSREKKERFSLILESASTNQTSMYLCASSNGDRGYEQYFGPGTRLTVT.